This TCR beta chain was retrieved from a study of T cell responses to AZD1222 COVID-19 vaccine. Looking at the study overall: Recipients boosted at about 4 weeks or about 12 weeks are pooled. Study-wide results and limits: In a largely white British group with more females than males, clonal diversity was possibly underestimated. In the spike-specific TCR repertoire, nearly half reportedly target unmutated variant regions. Spike-specific TCR repertoires showed rising breadth and depth after two AZD1222 doses.

This clone has ten or more counts. Its antigen is as yet unknown. The CDR3 loop spans 14 amino acids. Looked up from germline, CDR1 is SEHNR and CDR2 is FQNEAQ (reference sequence). Trimming removed 4 bases from V and 3 bases from J, with 9 bases in between. Measured with immunoSEQ multiplex PCR; TCRdb has only the in-frame clones, and not every one. Seen here are about 98,000 clones, roughly 84% observed once, and the top ten hold about 15%. The rearrangement joins TRBV7-9 to TRBJ2-2, with D uncertain. The source of this sequence is an adult in good health. This sample comprised peripheral blood, obtained on day 0 of AZD1222 vaccination. CDR3 in amino acids: CASSSTLYTGELFF. The CDR3 region has the DNA TGTGCCAGCAGCTCAACCCTTTACACCGGGGAGCTGTTTTTT.